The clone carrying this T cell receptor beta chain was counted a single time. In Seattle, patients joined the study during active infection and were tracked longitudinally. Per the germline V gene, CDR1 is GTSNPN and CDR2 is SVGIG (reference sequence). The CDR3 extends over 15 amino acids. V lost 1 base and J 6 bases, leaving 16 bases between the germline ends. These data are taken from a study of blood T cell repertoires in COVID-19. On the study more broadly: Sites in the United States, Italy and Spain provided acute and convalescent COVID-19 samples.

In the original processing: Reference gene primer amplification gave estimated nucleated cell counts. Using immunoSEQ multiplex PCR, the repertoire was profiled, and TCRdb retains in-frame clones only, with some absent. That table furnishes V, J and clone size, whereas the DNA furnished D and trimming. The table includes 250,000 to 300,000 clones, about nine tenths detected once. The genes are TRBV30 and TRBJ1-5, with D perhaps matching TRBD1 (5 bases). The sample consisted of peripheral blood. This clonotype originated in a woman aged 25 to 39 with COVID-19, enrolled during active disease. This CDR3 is CAWSESGRQVQPQHF. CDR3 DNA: TGTGCCTGGAGTGAATCAGGGCGCCAAGTTCAGCCCCAGCATTTT.